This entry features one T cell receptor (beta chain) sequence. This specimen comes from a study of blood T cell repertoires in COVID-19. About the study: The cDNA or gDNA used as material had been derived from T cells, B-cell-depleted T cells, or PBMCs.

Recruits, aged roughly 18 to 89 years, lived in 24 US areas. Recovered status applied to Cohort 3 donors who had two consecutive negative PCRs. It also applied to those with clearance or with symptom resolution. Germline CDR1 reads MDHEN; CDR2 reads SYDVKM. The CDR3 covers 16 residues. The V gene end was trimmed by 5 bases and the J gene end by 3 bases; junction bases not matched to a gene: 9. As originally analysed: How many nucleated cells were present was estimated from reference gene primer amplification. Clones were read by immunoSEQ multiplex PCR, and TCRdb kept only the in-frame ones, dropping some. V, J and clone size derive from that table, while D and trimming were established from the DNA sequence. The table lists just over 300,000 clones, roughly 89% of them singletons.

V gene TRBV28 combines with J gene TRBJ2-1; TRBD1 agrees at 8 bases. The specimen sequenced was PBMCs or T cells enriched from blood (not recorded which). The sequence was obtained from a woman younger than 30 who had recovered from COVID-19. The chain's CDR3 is CASSTSQGAFYNEQFF. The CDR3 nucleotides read TGTGCCAGCAGTACCTCTCAGGGGGCATTCTACAATGAGCAGTTCTTC.